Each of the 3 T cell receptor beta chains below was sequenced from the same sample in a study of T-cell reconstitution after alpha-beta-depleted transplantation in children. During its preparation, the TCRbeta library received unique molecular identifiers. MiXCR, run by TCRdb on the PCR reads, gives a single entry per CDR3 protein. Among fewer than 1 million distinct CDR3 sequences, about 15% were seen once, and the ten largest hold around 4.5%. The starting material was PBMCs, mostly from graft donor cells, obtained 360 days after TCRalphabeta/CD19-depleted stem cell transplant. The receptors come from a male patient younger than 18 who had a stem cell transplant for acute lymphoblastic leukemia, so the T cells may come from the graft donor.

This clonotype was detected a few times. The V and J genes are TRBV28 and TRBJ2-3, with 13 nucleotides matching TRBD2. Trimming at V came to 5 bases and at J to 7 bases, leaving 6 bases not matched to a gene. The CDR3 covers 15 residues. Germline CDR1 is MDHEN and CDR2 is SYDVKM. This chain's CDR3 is CASSQPGLAGYTQYF. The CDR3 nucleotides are TGTGCCAGCAGTCAACCGGGACTAGCGGGATATACGCAGTATTTT.

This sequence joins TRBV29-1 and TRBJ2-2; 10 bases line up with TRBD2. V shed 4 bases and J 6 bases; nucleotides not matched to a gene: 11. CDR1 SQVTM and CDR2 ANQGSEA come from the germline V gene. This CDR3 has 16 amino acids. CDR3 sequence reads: CSVGEVLAGASGELFF. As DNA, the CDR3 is TGCAGCGTTGGGGAGGTGCTAGCGGGAGCGTCCGGGGAGCTGTTTTTT.

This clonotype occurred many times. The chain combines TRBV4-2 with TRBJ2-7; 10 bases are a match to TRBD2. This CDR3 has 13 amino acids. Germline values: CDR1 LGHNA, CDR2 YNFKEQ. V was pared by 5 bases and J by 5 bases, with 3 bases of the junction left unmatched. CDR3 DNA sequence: TGTGCCAGCAGCGAGCGGGAGGGCAACGAGCAGTACTTC. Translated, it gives CASSEREGNEQYF.